The 4 T cell receptor beta chains below come from one sample, sequenced in a study of blood T cell repertoires in COVID-19. The table came from immunoSEQ multiplex PCR; TCRdb's copy has only in-frame clones and leaves some out. The table has some 65,000 clones, roughly three quarters seen once. Material for sequencing was peripheral blood. The receptors here all came from a woman in her 70s with acute or convalescent COVID-19.

The V call is TRBV19, the J call TRBJ1-5, with 10 positions matching TRBD1. Germline V gene sequence: CDR1 LNHDA, CDR2 SQIVND (reference sequence). This CDR3 has 14 residues. V shed 8 bases and J 1 base; nucleotides not matched to a gene: 2. The CDR3 coding sequence is TGTGCCAGTTGGGACAGGGGAAGCAATCAGCCCCAGCATTTT. Translating gives CASWDRGSNQPQHF.

The chain links TRBV6-5 to TRBJ1-2; TRBD1 aligns across 9 bases. From germline, CDR1 is MNHEY and CDR2 SVGAGI. The CDR3 runs to 15 residues. Trimming at V came to 6 bases and at J to 6 bases, leaving 11 bases not matched to a gene. The CDR3 region is CASSRPGTGPHGYTF. DNA of the CDR3: TGTGCCAGCAGCCGTCCCGGGACAGGGCCCCATGGCTACACCTTC.

This clone was picked up a small number of times. The CDR3 is CASSLEGVGGGVNEQFF. The CDR3 DNA reads TGTGCCAGCAGCTTAGAGGGGGTTGGCGGGGGCGTCAATGAGCAGTTCTTC. The chain recombines TRBV11-3 with TRBJ2-1, with D perhaps matching TRBD2 (7 bases). Germline CDR1 reads SGHNT; CDR2 reads YENEEA. The CDR3 loop spans 17 amino acids. Trimming took 0 bases from V and 6 from J, leaving 18 bases between them.

V usage is TRBV19 and J usage is TRBJ1-2; 7 bases are shared with TRBD1. The length of the CDR3 is 14 residues. Trimming cost V 3 bases and J 6 bases; bases outside gene matches: 7. Germline CDR1 and CDR2: LNHDA and SQIVND (reference sequence). Here the CDR3 DNA reads TGTGCCAGTAGTATGACAGGGAGTAATCATGGCTACACCTTC. Encoded protein: CASSMTGSNHGYTF.